These 9 T cell receptor beta chains originate from one sample sequenced in a study of shared clonotypes between healthy human individuals. Measured with immunoSEQ multiplex PCR; TCRdb has only the in-frame clones, and not every one. The table has some 2,100,000 clones, almost 96% seen once; the top ten hold less than 0.15%. The sequenced sample consisted of naive CD4+ T cells sorted from blood. Subset here: CD45RA+ positively selected. Receptors were obtained from a man between 18 and 29 years old in good health.

The count of this clone is one. The chain has TRBV7-8 and TRBJ1-6; D ambiguous. Looked up from germline, CDR1 is SGHVS and CDR2 is FQNEAQ. This CDR3 region has 13 residues. V lost 4 bases to trimming and J lost 8 bases, with 9 bases between them. The CDR3 reads CASSWKRDSPLHF. Here the CDR3 DNA reads TGTGCCAGCAGCTGGAAGAGGGATTCACCCCTCCACTTT. Using reference TRBV7-8 and TRBJ1-6 for the parts outside the CDR3, the full variable domain is GAGVSQSPRYKVAKRGQDVALRCDPISGHVSLFWYQQALGQGPEFLTYFQNEAQLDKSGLPSDRFFAERPEGSVSTLKIQRTQQEDSAVYLCASSWKRDSPLHFGNGTRLTVT.

CDR3: CASSLADRAIRSPLHF. CDR3 nucleotide sequence: TGTGCCAGCAGCTTAGCGGACAGGGCGATTAGGTCACCCCTCCACTTT. The gene calls are TRBV7-2 and TRBJ1-6, with TRBD1 identical over 8 bases. CDR1 is SGHTA and CDR2 is FQGNSA in the germline V gene. With 0 bases clipped from V and 10 bases from J, the junction kept 8 bases outside the gene matches. CDR3 length: 16 residues.

V gene TRBV21-1 combines with J gene TRBJ2-5; the D segment call TRBD1 is taken from the table without a DNA check. TRBV21-1 represents a pseudogene. The CDR3 runs to 14 residues. CDR3 sequence (DNA): TGTGCCAGCAGCAAAGTGGGCCCCCAAGAGACCCAGTACTTC. Protein product: CASSKVGPQETQYF.

The chain joins TRBV5-1 to TRBJ2-7; perhaps TRBD1 as D (6 bases). This CDR3 spans 15 amino acids. V was pared by 4 bases and J by 3 bases, with 17 bases between. In germline, CDR1 is SGHRS, CDR2 YFSETQ. CDR3 sequence: CASSPRQGTVYEQYF. In nucleotides, the CDR3 is TGCGCCAGCAGCCCTCGGCAGGGGACGGTCTACGAGCAGTACTTC.

This chain links TRBV2 with TRBJ1-5, with TRBD1 matching over 7 bases. The CDR3 is 16 amino acids. V was clipped by 4 bases and J by 0 bases; unmatched bases: 6. CDR1 SNHLY and CDR2 FYNNEI come from the germline V gene. In nucleotides, the CDR3 is TGTGCCAGCAGTGGGCAGGGGGTCCATAGCAATCAGCCCCAGCATTTT. This gives the protein CASSGQGVHSNQPQHF.

The chain links TRBV2 to TRBJ2-5; TRBD2 aligns across 11 bases. Germline V gene sequence: CDR1 SNHLY, CDR2 FYNNEI. V lost 5 bases to trimming and J lost 5 bases; unmatched junction nucleotides: 7. The CDR3 extends over 15 amino acids. The CDR3 DNA reads TGTGCCAGCAGTCTTAGCGGGGGGGTATTTGAGACCCAGTACTTC. Encoded protein: CASSLSGGVFETQYF.

V and J are TRBV2 and TRBJ2-7; 14 nucleotides agree with TRBD2. CDR1 is SNHLY and CDR2 is FYNNEI in the germline V gene. The V segment lost 1 base and the J segment 2 bases; nucleotides outside the gene matches: 7. The CDR3 is 18 residues long. CDR3 amino acids: CASSEELGLAGVPYEQYF. For the CDR3, the DNA is TGTGCCAGCAGTGAAGAGTTGGGACTAGCGGGGGTTCCCTACGAGCAGTACTTC.

The V call is TRBV10-2, the J call TRBJ2-5, with no clear D. CDR3 length: 12 residues. V gave up 7 bases and J gave up 3 bases, with 9 bases separating them. CDR1 WSHSY and CDR2 SAAADI come from the germline V gene. The CDR3 here is CASMGFKETQYF. CDR3 DNA: TGCGCCAGCATGGGATTCAAAGAGACCCAGTACTTC.

The chain uses TRBV7-8 and TRBJ2-2; TRBD1 might be the D (6 bases). The CDR3 totals 15 residues. The germline V gene has CDR1 SGHVS and CDR2 FQNEAQ. The ends were cut back, 5 bases at V and 5 bases at J, with 15 bases in the middle. The CDR3, as DNA: TGTGCCAGCAGCCGGGCAGGGGTTAGGACCGGGGAGCTGTTTTTT. Its translation is CASSRAGVRTGELFF.